This T cell receptor beta chain was observed in a study of identical twins. Findings and limits, study-wide: For out-of-frame alpha sequences shared by twins, low generation probability was in excess. For cord blood, abundant beta clonotypes had fewer insertions, unlike memory repertoires, which showed none.

The sample holds a few counts of this clonotype. The antigen remains undetermined. A universal primer site arose from template switching, and cDNA bore unique molecular identifiers. TCRdb independently ran MiXCR on the 5' RACE reads; one entry per CDR3 protein. Here the sample spans hundreds of thousands of distinct CDR3 sequences, 18% being singletons. The CDR3 has 13 residues. The V end was cut by 6 bases, the J end by 15 bases, with 21 bases between. These data also featured in a second study, about T cells expressing NK-cell markers. That paper adds: The contribution of dominant NKG2C+ clonotypes to CD8+ T cells in roughly six donors was roughly 1.0-7.0%.

V gene TRBV12-3 or TRBV12-4 combines with J gene TRBJ2-1; D is tentatively TRBD1 or TRBD2 (6 bases each). This clonotype was obtained from a woman aged 18-30 years in good health. Source material: PBMCs. The DNA for the CDR3 is TGTGCCAGCAGGCCCCAAGGTGGGGGGCGCGGGTTCTTC. Amino acids: CASRPQGGGRGFF.